This T cell receptor beta chain was identified in a study of early T cells in non-severe SARS-CoV-2 infection. TCRdb reprocessed the 5' RACE reads via MiXCR and lists one record per CDR3 protein. The profile shows 70,000 to 90,000 distinct CDR3 sequences, approximately 12% of them singletons. Trimming took 0 bases from V and 5 from J, leaving 14 bases between them. Germline values: CDR1 SGDLS, CDR2 YYNGEE. This CDR3 has 15 residues. This clonotype came up many times. Its antigen is as yet unknown. Findings of the study overall: A preference for anti-spike CD8 responses marked VDJdb matching, which missed private and CD4 specificities.

The material sequenced was whole blood. This receptor was taken from an adult who was a healthcare worker with PCR-confirmed SARS-CoV-2 infection or an uninfected control (not recorded which). This chain links TRBV9 with TRBJ2-5, with D unresolved. As DNA, the CDR3 is TGTGCCAGCAGCGTAGCGGAGCCGCCTTGGGAGACCCAGTACTTC. It specifies CASSVAEPPWETQYF.